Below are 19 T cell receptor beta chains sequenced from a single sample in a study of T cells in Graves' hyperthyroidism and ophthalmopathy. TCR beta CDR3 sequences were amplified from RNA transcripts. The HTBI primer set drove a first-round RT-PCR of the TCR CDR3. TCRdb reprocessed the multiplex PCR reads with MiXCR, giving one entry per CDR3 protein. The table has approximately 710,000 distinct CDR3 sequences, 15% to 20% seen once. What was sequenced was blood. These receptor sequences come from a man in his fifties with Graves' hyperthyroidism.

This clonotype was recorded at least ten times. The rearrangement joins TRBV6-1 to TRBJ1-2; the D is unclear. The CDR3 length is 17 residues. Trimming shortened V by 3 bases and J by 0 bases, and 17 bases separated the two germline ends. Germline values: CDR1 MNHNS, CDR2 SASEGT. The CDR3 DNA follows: TGTGCCAGCAGTGATACCGGGCCTCACTCAGCTAACTATGGCTACACCTTC. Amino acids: CASSDTGPHSANYGYTF.

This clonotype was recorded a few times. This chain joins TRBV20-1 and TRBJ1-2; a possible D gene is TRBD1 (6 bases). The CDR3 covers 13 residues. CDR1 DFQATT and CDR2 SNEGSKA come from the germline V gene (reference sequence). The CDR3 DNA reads TGCATCCCTAGTACAGGGCGCGACTATGGCTACACCTTC. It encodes CIPSTGRDYGYTF.

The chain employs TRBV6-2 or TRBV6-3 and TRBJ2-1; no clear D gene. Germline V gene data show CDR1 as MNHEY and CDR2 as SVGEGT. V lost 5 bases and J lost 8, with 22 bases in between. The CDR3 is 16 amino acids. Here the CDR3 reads CASSNLEKRFFDEQFF. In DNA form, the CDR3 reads TGTGCCAGCAGTAATTTGGAAAAGCGCTTCTTCGATGAGCAGTTCTTC.

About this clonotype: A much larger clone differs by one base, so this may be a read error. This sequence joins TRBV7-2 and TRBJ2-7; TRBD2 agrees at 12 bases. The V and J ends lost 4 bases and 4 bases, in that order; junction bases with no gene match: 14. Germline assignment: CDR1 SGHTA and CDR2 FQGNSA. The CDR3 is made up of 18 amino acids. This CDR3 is CASSSASGLAGRIYEQYF. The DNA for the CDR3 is TGTGCCAGCAGCTCAGCATCGGGACTAGCGGGTCGGATTTACGAGCAGTACTTC.

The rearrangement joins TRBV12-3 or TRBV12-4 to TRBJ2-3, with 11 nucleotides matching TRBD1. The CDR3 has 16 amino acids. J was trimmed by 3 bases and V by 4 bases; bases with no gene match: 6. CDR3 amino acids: CASSWGGTGGTDTQYF. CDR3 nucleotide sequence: TGTGCCAGCAGTTGGGGGGGGACAGGGGGAACAGATACGCAGTATTTT.

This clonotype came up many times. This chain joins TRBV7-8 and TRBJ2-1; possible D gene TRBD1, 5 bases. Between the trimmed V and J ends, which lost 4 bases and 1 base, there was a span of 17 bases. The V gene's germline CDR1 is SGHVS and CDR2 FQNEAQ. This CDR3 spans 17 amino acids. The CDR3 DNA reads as TGTGCCAGCAGCTCGCATAGACAGTTACAATCCTACAATGAGCAGTTCTTC. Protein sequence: CASSSHRQLQSYNEQFF.

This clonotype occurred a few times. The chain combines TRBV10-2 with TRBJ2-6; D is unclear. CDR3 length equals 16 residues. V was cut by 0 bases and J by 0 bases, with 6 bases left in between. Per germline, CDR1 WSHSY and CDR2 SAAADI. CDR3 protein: CASSESVVSGANVLTF. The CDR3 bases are TGCGCCAGCAGTGAGTCTGTGGTCTCTGGGGCCAACGTCCTGACTTTC.

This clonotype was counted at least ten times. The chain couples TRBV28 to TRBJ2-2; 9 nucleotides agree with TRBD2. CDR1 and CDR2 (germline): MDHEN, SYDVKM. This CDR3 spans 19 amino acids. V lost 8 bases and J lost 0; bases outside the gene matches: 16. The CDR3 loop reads CASSTDGLAGTANTGELFF. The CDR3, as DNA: TGTGCCAGCTCAACTGACGGGCTAGCGGGAACCGCGAACACCGGGGAGCTGTTTTTT. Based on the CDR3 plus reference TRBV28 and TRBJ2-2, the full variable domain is DVKVTQSSRYLVKRTGEKVFLECVQDMDHENMFWYRQDPGLGLRLIYFSYDVKMKEKGDIPEGYSVSREKKERFSLILESASTNQTSMYLCASSTDGLAGTANTGELFFGEGSRLTVL.

The CDR3 region has the DNA TGTGCCAGCAGTTACTCGGGGGTGAGCATTCAGTACTTC. Protein sequence: CASSYSGVSIQYF. The genes are TRBV6-5 and TRBJ2-4; either TRBD1 or TRBD2 may supply D (5 bases each). V was pared by 0 bases and J by 9 bases, with 9 bases between. The CDR3 has 13 amino acids. Germline-derived CDR1 and CDR2 are MNHEY and SVGAGI.

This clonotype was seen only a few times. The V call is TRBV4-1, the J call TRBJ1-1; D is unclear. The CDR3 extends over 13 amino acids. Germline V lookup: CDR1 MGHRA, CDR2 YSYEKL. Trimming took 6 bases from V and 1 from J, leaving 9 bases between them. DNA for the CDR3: TGCGCCAGCAGTCAAAACGGGAACACTGAAGCTTTCTTT. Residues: CASSQNGNTEAFF.

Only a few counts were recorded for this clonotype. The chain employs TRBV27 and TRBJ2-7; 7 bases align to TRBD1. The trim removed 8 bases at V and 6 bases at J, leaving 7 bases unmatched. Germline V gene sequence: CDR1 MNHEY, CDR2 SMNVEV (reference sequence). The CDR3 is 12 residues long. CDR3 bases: TGTGCCAGCTACGACAGGGCGGGCGAGCAGTACTTC. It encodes CASYDRAGEQYF.

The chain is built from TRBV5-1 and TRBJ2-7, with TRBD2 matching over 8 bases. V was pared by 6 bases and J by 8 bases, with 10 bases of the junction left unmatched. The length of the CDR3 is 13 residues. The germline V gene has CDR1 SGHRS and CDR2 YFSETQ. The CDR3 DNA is TGCGCCAGCACCCCAGGACTAGCTCTAAAGCAGTACTTC. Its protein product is CASTPGLALKQYF.

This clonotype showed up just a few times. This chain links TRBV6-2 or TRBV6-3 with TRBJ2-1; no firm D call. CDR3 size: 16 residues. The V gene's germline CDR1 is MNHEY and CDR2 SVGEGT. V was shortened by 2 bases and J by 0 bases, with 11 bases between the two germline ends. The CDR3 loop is CASSYGAVISYNEQFF. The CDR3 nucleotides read TGTGCCAGCAGTTACGGCGCGGTCATCTCCTACAATGAGCAGTTCTTC.

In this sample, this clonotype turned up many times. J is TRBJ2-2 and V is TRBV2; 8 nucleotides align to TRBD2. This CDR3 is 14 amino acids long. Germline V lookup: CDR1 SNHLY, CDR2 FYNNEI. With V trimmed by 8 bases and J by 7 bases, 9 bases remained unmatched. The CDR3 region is CASAGGPGIGELFF. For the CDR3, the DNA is TGTGCCAGCGCGGGGGGACCAGGAATCGGGGAGCTGTTTTTT.

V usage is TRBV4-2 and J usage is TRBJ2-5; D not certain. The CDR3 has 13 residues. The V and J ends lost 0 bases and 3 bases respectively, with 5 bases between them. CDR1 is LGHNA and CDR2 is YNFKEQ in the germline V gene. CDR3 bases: TGTGCCAGCAGCCAAGAGTTCAAAGAGACCCAGTACTTC. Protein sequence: CASSQEFKETQYF.

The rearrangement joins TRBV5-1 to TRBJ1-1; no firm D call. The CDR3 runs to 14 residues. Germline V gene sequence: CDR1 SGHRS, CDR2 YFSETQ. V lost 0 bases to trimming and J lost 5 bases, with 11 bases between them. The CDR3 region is CASSLEEPGTEAFF. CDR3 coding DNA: TGCGCCAGCAGCTTGGAGGAGCCGGGGACTGAAGCTTTCTTT.

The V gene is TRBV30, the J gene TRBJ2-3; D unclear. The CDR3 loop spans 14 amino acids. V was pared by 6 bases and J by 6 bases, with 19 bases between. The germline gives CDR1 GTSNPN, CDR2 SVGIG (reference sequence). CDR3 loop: CACPGPFLGDTQYF. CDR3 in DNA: TGTGCCTGCCCCGGGCCATTCCTGGGCGATACGCAGTATTTT.

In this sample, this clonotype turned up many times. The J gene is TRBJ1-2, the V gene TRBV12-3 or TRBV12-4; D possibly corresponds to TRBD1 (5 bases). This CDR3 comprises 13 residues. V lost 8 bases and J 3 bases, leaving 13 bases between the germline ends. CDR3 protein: CASRTTVDYGYTF. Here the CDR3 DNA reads TGTGCCAGCCGAACGACAGTAGACTATGGCTACACCTTC.

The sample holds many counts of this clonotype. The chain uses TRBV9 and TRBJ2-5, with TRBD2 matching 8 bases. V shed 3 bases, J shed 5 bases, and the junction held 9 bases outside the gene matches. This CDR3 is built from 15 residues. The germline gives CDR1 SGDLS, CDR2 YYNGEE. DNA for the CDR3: TGTGCCAGCAGCGCCTCCGGGACTAGTGGGGAGACCCAGTACTTC. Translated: CASSASGTSGETQYF. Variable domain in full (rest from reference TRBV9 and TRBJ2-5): DSGVTQTPKHLITATGQRVTLRCSPRSGDLSVYWYQQSLDQGLQFLIQYYNGEERAKGNILERFSAQQFPDLHSELNLSSLELGDSALYFCASSASGTSGETQYFGPGTRLLVL.